Below, one T cell receptor beta chain is given with its context. This clone was observed a few times. It has no known antigen specificity. One base away there is no much larger clone; base qualities are not given. The data were taken from a study of blood T cell repertoires in COVID-19 (dated by TCRdb to the early 2020s). About the study as a whole: The collaborator samples originated in the United States, Italy and Spain and spanned the acute and convalescent phases of COVID-19. The prospective study material was composed of cDNA or gDNA derived from T cells, B-cell-depleted T cells, or PBMCs. The dataset comprised deeply sampled blood TCRbeta repertoires from subjects exposed to, actively infected with, or recovered from COVID-19. The repertoires were released in a freely available public database meant as a resource for research on the immune response to SARS-CoV-2. Samples came from the ongoing ImmuneRACE study (first 160 participants) plus 1,254 subjects from 6 global collaborators. A de-identified subject ID, COVID-19 status, age in years and sex were almost always included in the sample metadata. Where HLA class I and class II types were available, the types were taken from metadata supplied by the sample provider, not from assay-based typing. What the authors observed across the whole study: Clinical and demographic metadata were provided uncurated, with the amount varying by source and participant.

TCRbeta CDR3 regions were amplified from genomic DNA by means of the immunoSEQ Assay, a bias-controlled multiplex PCR. Processing in the source paper ran as follows. The number of nucleated cells in each sample was estimated by amplification of reference gene primers within the assay. To quantify the absolute abundance of each unique TCRbeta CDR3 rearrangement, sequence reads were collapsed and filtered. For each sample, productive Simpson clonality was calculated by taking the square root of Simpson's diversity index across productive rearrangements. TCRdb stores this immuneACCESS table with in-frame sequences only. Part of the clones is absent; in the studies checked, under half of the shortfall reflects unresolved V genes, and no reason is known for the rest. D and trimming were read from the DNA, whereas the V and J calls and clone size are those reported in that table. This sample has about 270,000 clones in its table, and more than 70% of those were observed once. The ten largest account for 5.5% to 6% of the sample.

One collaborating source in Seattle enrolled patients during active infection and followed them longitudinally through the course of disease. The collaborating institutions used their own protocols to collect whole blood in K2EDTA tubes. Collaborator samples were shipped for TCRbeta analysis as frozen whole blood, isolated PBMCs, or DNA extracted from either sample type. The TCR comes from a woman aged 80 or older with COVID-19, enrolled during active disease. Sequenced material: peripheral blood.

The sequenced DNA is TGTGCCTGGAACATTAGGAGGTCCGGCCAATCGAACACTGAAGCTTTCTTT. Its product reads: CAWNIRRSGQSNTEAFF. The chain is assembled from TRBV30 and TRBJ1-1, with the D segment identity uncertain. V is reduced by 4 bases and J by 1 base, leaving a spacing of 22 bases between them. Looking up the germline V gene (reference sequence) yields CDR1 GTSNPN and CDR2 SVGIG. The CDR3 goes from the cysteine to the phenylalanine over 17 residues. The CDR3 DNA has 51 bases and is translated from base 1. Where the CDR3 stops, the reference TRBV30 and TRBJ1-1 genes take over; the full variable domain is SQTIHQWPATLVQPVGSPLSLECTVEGTSNPNLYWYRQAAGRGLQLLFYSVGIGQISSEVPQNLSASRPQDRQFILSSKKLLLSDSGFYLCAWNIRRSGQSNTEAFFGQGTRLTVV.